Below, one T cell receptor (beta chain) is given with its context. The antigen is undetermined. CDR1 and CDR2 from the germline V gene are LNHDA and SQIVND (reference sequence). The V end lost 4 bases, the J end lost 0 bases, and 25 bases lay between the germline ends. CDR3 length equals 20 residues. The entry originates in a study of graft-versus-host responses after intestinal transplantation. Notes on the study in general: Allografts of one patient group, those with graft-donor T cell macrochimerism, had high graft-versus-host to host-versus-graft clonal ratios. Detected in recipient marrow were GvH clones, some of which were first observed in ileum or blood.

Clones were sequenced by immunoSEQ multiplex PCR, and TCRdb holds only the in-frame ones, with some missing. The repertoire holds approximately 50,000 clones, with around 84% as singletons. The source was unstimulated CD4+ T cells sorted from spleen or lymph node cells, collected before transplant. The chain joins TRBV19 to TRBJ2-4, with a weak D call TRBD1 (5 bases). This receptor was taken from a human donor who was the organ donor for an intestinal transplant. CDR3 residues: CASSTLSGERGEVAKNIQYF. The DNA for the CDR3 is TGTGCCAGTAGTACCCTGAGTGGGGAAAGGGGTGAGGTAGCCAAAAACATTCAGTACTTC.